The source of this T cell receptor (beta chain) is a study of blood T cell repertoires in COVID-19. The wider study: In each case, the material was cDNA or gDNA derived from T cells, B-cell-depleted T cells, or PBMCs.

The CDR3 is 14 amino acids. The ends lost 7 bases at V and 6 bases at J; junction bases unmatched: 4. Germline V gene lookup returns CDR1 ENHRY and CDR2 SYGVKD. Sequencing used immunoSEQ multiplex PCR; TCRdb keeps in-frame clones, though not all of them. The sample consists of 14,000 or so clones, 85% to 90% of them appearing once. Sequencing used peripheral blood. This clonotype was sampled from a man in his fifties or sixties with active COVID-19. V is TRBV10-3 and J is TRBJ1-6, with 9 bases aligning to TRBD1. The DNA of the CDR3 is TGTGCCATCAAACAGGGGGCAAGTAATTCACCCCTCCACTTT. Residues: CAIKQGASNSPLHF.